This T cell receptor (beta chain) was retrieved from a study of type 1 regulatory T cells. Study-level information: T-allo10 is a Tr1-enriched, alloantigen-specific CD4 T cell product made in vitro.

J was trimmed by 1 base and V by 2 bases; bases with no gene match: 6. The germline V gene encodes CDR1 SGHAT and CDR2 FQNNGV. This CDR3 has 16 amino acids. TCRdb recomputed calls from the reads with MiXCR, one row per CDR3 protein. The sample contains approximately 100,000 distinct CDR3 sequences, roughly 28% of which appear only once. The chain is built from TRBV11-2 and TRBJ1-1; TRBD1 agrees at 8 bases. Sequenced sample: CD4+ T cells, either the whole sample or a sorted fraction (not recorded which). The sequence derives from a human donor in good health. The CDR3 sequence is CASSLKLQGENTEAFF. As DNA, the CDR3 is TGTGCCAGCAGCTTAAAGTTACAGGGGGAGAACACTGAAGCTTTCTTT.